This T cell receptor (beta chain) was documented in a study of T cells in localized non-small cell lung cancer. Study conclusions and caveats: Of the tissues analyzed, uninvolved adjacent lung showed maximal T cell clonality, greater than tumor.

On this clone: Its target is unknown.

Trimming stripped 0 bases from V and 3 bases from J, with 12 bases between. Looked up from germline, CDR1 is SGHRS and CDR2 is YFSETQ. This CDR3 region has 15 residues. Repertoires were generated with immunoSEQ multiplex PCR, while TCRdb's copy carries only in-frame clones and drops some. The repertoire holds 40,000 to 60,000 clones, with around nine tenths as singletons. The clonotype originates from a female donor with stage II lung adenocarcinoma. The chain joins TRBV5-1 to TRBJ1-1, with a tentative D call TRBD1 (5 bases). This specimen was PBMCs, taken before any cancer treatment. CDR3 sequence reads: CASSLAIVGDTEAFF. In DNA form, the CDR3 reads TGCGCCAGCAGCTTGGCCATAGTAGGGGACACTGAAGCTTTCTTT.